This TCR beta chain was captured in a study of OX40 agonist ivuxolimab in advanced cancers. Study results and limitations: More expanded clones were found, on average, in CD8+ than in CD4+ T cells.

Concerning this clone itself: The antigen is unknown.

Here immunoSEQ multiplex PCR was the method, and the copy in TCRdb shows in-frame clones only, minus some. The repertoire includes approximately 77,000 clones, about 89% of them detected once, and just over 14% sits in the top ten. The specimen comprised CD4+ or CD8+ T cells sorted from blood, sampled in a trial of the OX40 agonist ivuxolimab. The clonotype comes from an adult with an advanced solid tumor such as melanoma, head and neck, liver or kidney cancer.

This chain's CDR3 is CASGPGGRSPEEQYF. CDR3 in DNA: TGTGCCTCCGGGCCGGGGGGGCGATCGCCTGAAGAGCAGTACTTC. V is TRBV10-3 and J is TRBJ2-7; the match to TRBD2 covers 8 bases. Per germline, CDR1 ENHRY and CDR2 SYGVKD. This CDR3 spans 15 amino acids. The junction had 19 bases not matched to a gene; V was cut back by 11 bases and J by 7 bases.